This T cell receptor (beta chain) emerged from a study of cytomegalovirus exposure and HLA in healthy donors. Overall study results and limits: Rare TCR sequences dominated, though some public TCRs recurred in many donors.

Regarding this clone: Its target is not known.

Primers: 60 Vbeta forward and 13 Jbeta reverse. Only in-frame clones appear in the TCRdb table, and some are missing; sequencing was by immunoSEQ multiplex PCR. The repertoire includes approximately 120,000 clones, around 72% of them detected once, and roughly 9% sits in the top ten. CDR3 size: 15 residues. The V end lost 2 bases, the J end lost 4 bases, and 11 bases lay between the germline ends. Germline-derived CDR1 and CDR2 are MGHRA and YSYEKL. The TCR originated in a woman in her fifties or sixties in good health and CMV-seropositive. Sequencing was carried out using PBMCs. V gene TRBV4-1 combines with J gene TRBJ2-2; a weak D match, TRBD1 (5 bases). This chain's CDR3 is CASSQSGSGTGELFF. CDR3 nucleotides: TGCGCCAGCAGCCAATCAGGGTCGGGCACCGGGGAGCTGTTTTTT.